The 22 T cell receptor beta chains given below trace back to one sample, sequenced in a study of shared T cell receptors in the human thymus. Generated by immunoSEQ multiplex PCR, the TCRdb table keeps only in-frame clones and is missing some. The data show hundreds of thousands of clones, 88% seen once. The same data also went into a second study, on human thymus T cells.

The sample comprised thymocytes. All receptors derive from a boy younger than two with a congenital heart defect.

Notes on this clone: The sample has other DNA sequences that encode this CDR3 too. The V call is TRBV18, the J call TRBJ1-1; 11 bases are a match to TRBD1. The trim removed 2 bases at V and 4 bases at J, leaving 3 bases unmatched. Germline V gene data show CDR1 as KGHSH and CDR2 as LQKENI. The CDR3 is made up of 15 amino acids. In DNA, the CDR3 is TGTGCCAGCTCACCAGGACAGGGGGCGGCCACTGAAGCTTTCTTT. It codes for CASSPGQGAATEAFF. Based on the CDR3 plus reference TRBV18 and TRBJ1-1, the full variable domain is NAGVMQNPRHLVRRRGQEARLRCSPMKGHSHVYWYRQLPEEGLKFMVYLQKENIIDESGMPKERFSAEFPKEGPSILRIQQVVRGDSAAYFCASSPGQGAATEAFFGQGTRLTVV.

The table lists this clone with a few counts. The rearrangement joins TRBV6-1 to TRBJ2-3, with TRBD1 matching 8 bases. V gave up 3 bases and J gave up 2 bases; unmatched junction bases: 10. The CDR3 runs to 17 residues. Germline values: CDR1 MNHNS, CDR2 SASEGT. The CDR3 reads CASSDNSGTGVTDTQYF. The CDR3 DNA is TGTGCCAGCAGTGACAATTCCGGGACAGGAGTCACAGATACGCAGTATTTT.

As to this clone: This same CDR3 is encoded by further DNA sequences in the sample. The CDR3 is CASSVGGGSSYNEQFF. The CDR3 bases are TGTGCCAGCAGCGTAGGCGGCGGTAGCTCCTACAATGAGCAGTTCTTC. The chain recombines TRBV9 with TRBJ2-1, with D hard to call. Germline loops: CDR1 SGDLS, CDR2 YYNGEE. This CDR3 comprises 16 residues. Trimming removed 0 bases at V and 0 bases at J, with 10 bases between.

J is TRBJ1-2 and V is TRBV19; 7 bases align to TRBD1. Germline CDR1 and CDR2: LNHDA and SQIVND (reference sequence). The length of the CDR3 is 13 residues. The ends lost 3 bases at V and 2 bases at J; junction bases unmatched: 0. DNA of the CDR3: TGTGCCAGTAGTATGGGACAGAACTATGGCTACACCTTC. Translating it yields CASSMGQNYGYTF.

This clone was seen only once. The gene calls are TRBV15 and TRBJ1-6, with 8 bases that match TRBD1. J was trimmed by 10 bases and V by 0 bases; bases with no gene match: 5. The CDR3 runs 15 residues. The germline gives CDR1 LNHNV, CDR2 YYDKDF (reference sequence). The chain's CDR3 is CATSRDRGLSSPLHF. DNA for the CDR3: TGTGCCACCAGCAGAGACAGGGGGCTCTCCTCACCCCTCCACTTT.

This sequence joins TRBV4-3 and TRBJ2-7; 8 nucleotides line up with TRBD2. The V segment lost 4 bases and the J segment 4 bases; nucleotides outside the gene matches: 15. The CDR3 has 17 residues. Germline CDR1 LGHNA, CDR2 YSLEER. The CDR3 loop reads CASSPSRRGARGYEQYF. CDR3 nucleotide sequence: TGCGCCAGCAGCCCCAGTCGGCGGGGGGCGCGAGGGTACGAGCAGTACTTC.

The V gene is TRBV4-1, the J gene TRBJ2-6; 9 bases are shared with TRBD1. The germline V gene encodes CDR1 MGHRA and CDR2 YSYEKL. V lost 5 bases and J lost 0; bases outside the gene matches: 2. This CDR3 is built from 16 residues. CDR3 loop: CASSDRGNSGANVLTF. DNA of the CDR3: TGCGCCAGCAGCGACAGGGGGAACTCTGGGGCCAACGTCCTGACTTTC.

The V call is TRBV12-5, the J call TRBJ2-1; TRBD2 matches at 7 bases. The junction had 14 bases not matched to a gene; V was cut back by 5 bases and J by 4 bases. Germline CDR1 reads LGHNT; CDR2 reads FRNRAP. CDR3 size: 17 residues. The CDR3 region is CASGPPLSGILYNEQFF. As DNA, the CDR3 is TGTGCTAGTGGTCCCCCCCTAAGCGGGATCCTGTACAATGAGCAGTTCTTC.

The chain has TRBV4-1 and TRBJ1-4; 10 nucleotides match TRBD1. J gave up 8 bases and V 0 bases, and 6 bases lay outside the gene matches. Per the germline V gene, CDR1 is MGHRA and CDR2 is YSYEKL. The CDR3 sequence is 16 residues long. This CDR3 reads CASSQDSDRGQEKLFF. The CDR3 DNA follows: TGCGCCAGCAGCCAAGATAGCGACAGGGGGCAGGAAAAACTGTTTTTT.

V is TRBV2 and J is TRBJ2-1; 11 nucleotides align to TRBD2. After removal of 2 bases from V and 8 bases from J, the junction contained 8 bases not matched to a gene. This CDR3 contains 16 residues. CDR1 is SNHLY, CDR2 FYNNEI, per germline. CDR3 in amino acids: CASSEQTSGSGDEQFF. CDR3 DNA: TGTGCCAGCAGTGAACAAACTAGCGGGAGTGGTGATGAGCAGTTCTTC.

The sample holds one count of this clone. The rearrangement uses TRBV27 and TRBJ2-7, with D unresolved. With 7 bases removed from V and 7 bases from J, the gap between germline ends came to 14 bases. The germline V gene encodes CDR1 MNHEY and CDR2 SMNVEV (reference sequence). CDR3 size: 12 residues. The CDR3, as DNA: TGTGCCAGCACGAGTCTCTCGGAGGAGCAGTACTTC. This encodes CASTSLSEEQYF.

This rearrangement joins TRBV2 to TRBJ2-5; D is possibly TRBD1 (6 bases). This CDR3 region has 15 residues. V lost 1 base and J 2 bases, leaving 11 bases between the germline ends. Germline V lookup: CDR1 SNHLY, CDR2 FYNNEI. The CDR3 loop reads CASSEDRDRQETQYF. For the CDR3, the DNA is TGTGCCAGCAGTGAAGACAGGGATCGTCAAGAGACCCAGTACTTC.

V is TRBV7-2 and J is TRBJ2-7, with 10 bases identical to TRBD2. Germline loops: CDR1 SGHTA, CDR2 FQGNSA. V gave up 1 base and J gave up 2 bases; unmatched junction bases: 11. This CDR3 has 18 amino acids. The CDR3 coding sequence is TGTGCCAGCAGCTTAGTTCGCCTAGCGGGAGAAATAGCCTACGAGCAGTACTTC. It is translated as CASSLVRLAGEIAYEQYF.

This rearrangement joins TRBV27 to TRBJ2-2; 9 bases fit TRBD1. Per the germline V gene, CDR1 is MNHEY and CDR2 is SMNVEV (reference sequence). Trimming removed 8 bases from V and 4 bases from J; junction bases left unmatched: 8. CDR3 length: 15 residues. CDR3 in DNA: TGTGCCAGCTCCGGGACAGGGACGAGCACCGGGGAGCTGTTTTTT. Residues: CASSGTGTSTGELFF.

DNA for the CDR3: TGTGCCAGCAGTGAAGGGCCTAACACTGAAGCTTTCTTT. Translation: CASSEGPNTEAFF. V and J are TRBV2 and TRBJ1-1; no definite D call. Trimming pared 1 base from V and 2 bases from J, leaving 5 bases between. The V gene's germline CDR1 is SNHLY and CDR2 FYNNEI. CDR3 length equals 13 residues.

This chain connects TRBV27 to TRBJ1-2; 8 bases fit TRBD1. The germline V gene has CDR1 MNHEY and CDR2 SMNVEV (reference sequence). The CDR3 runs to 17 residues. V shed 0 bases and J 3 bases; nucleotides not matched to a gene: 9. This CDR3 is CASSLSRTGPGDYGYTF. DNA of the CDR3: TGTGCCAGCAGTTTATCCAGGACAGGGCCGGGCGACTATGGCTACACCTTC.

The chain carries TRBV14 and TRBJ2-3; D might be TRBD1 (5 bases). Germline CDR1 and CDR2: SGHDN and FVKESK. This CDR3 comprises 17 residues. V dropped 0 bases and J dropped 1 base, with 14 bases sitting between them. In DNA, the CDR3 is TGTGCCAGCAGCCAAGATGGGGCTAGTTTGGGCACAGATACGCAGTATTTT. This codes for CASSQDGASLGTDTQYF.

The chain joins TRBV19 to TRBJ2-4; perhaps TRBD1 as D (5 bases). The germline CDR1 and CDR2 sequences are LNHDA and SQIVND (reference sequence). This CDR3 region has 19 residues. V dropped 3 bases and J dropped 1 base, with 22 bases sitting between them. For the CDR3, the DNA is TGTGCCAGTAGTATCGTTGATACGGCAGGGCTCAAGGCCAAAAACATTCAGTACTTC. Encoded protein: CASSIVDTAGLKAKNIQYF. Filled out from reference TRBV19 and TRBJ2-4, the complete variable domain reads DGGITQSPKYLFRKEGQNVTLSCEQNLNHDAMYWYRQDPGQGLRLIYYSQIVNDFQKGDIAEGYSVSREKKESFPLTVTSAQKNPTAFYLCASSIVDTAGLKAKNIQYFGAGTRLSVL.

The chain has TRBV9 and TRBJ2-3; 9 bases match TRBD2. This CDR3 spans 16 amino acids. The germline gives CDR1 SGDLS, CDR2 YYNGEE. J gave up 5 bases and V 3 bases, and 10 bases lay outside the gene matches. CDR3 sequence reads: CASSGSLAGEGDTQYF. CDR3 sequence (DNA): TGTGCCAGCAGCGGATCATTAGCGGGAGAAGGAGATACGCAGTATTTT.

V and J are TRBV18 and TRBJ2-1; 14 bases map to TRBD2. Germline CDR1 reads KGHSH; CDR2 reads LQKENI. The CDR3 length is 17 residues. The ends lost 3 bases at V and 9 bases at J; junction bases unmatched: 10. CDR3 region: CASSPFGTSGSNGEQFF. CDR3 DNA sequence: TGTGCCAGCTCACCCTTCGGGACTAGCGGGAGCAATGGTGAGCAGTTCTTC.

The V gene is TRBV27, the J gene TRBJ2-7; TRBD2 matches 8 bases. Germline CDR1 and CDR2: MNHEY and SMNVEV (reference sequence). The V and J ends lost 5 bases and 5 bases, in that order; junction bases with no gene match: 5. This CDR3 region has 13 residues. CDR3 loop: CASSERERDEQYF. As DNA, the CDR3 is TGTGCCAGCAGTGAGCGGGAGCGGGACGAGCAGTACTTC.

The chain recombines TRBV25-1 with TRBJ2-1; a weak D match, TRBD1 (5 bases). The CDR3 is made up of 14 amino acids. V lost 9 bases and J 7 bases, leaving 19 bases between the germline ends. Germline CDR1 and CDR2: MGHDK and SYGVNS. CDR3 residues: CASHSRLKGNEQFF. As DNA, the CDR3 is TGTGCCAGTCACAGTCGATTAAAGGGGAATGAGCAGTTCTTC.